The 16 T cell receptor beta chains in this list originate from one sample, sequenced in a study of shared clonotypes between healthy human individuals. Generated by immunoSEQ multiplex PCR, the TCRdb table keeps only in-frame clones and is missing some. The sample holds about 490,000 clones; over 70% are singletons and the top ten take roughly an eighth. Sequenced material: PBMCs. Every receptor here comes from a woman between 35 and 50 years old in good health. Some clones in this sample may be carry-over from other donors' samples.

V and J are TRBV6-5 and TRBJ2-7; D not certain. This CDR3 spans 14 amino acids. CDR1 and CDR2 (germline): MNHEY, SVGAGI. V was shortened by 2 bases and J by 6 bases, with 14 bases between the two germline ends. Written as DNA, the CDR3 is TGTGCCAGCAGTTACCCCGGACCTTCTAGCGAGCAGTACTTC. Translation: CASSYPGPSSEQYF.

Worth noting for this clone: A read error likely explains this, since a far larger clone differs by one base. In nucleotides, the CDR3 is TGTGCCAGCAGCTCAGCAGGGGGCGGCTATTGCTACACCTTC. It specifies CASSSAGGGYCYTF. J is TRBJ1-2 and V is TRBV11-2; 8 bases fit TRBD1. Germline assignment: CDR1 SGHAT and CDR2 FQNNGV. The CDR3 covers 14 residues.

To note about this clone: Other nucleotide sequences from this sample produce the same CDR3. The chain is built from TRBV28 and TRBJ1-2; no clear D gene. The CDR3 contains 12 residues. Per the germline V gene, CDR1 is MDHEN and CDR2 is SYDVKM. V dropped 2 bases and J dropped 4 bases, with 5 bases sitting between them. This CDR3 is CASSLMGYGYTF. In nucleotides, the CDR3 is TGTGCCAGCAGTTTAATGGGCTATGGCTACACCTTC.

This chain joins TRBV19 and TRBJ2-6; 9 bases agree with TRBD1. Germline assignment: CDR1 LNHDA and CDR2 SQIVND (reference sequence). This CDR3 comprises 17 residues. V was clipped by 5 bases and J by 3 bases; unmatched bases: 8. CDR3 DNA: TGTGCCAGTAGTTTGTCACAGGGGGCGCGTGGGGCCAACGTCCTGACTTTC. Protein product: CASSLSQGARGANVLTF.

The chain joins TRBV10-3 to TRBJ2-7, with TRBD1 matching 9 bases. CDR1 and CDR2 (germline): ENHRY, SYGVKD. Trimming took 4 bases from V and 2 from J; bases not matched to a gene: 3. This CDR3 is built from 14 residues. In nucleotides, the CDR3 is TGTGCCATCAGTGGCTGGGACAGGGCCTACGAGCAGTACTTC. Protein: CAISGWDRAYEQYF.

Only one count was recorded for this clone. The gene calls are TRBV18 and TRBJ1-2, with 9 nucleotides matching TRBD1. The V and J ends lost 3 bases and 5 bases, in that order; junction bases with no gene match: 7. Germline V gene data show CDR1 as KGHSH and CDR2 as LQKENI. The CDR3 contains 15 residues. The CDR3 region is CASSPPDRGRYGYTF. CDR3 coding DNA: TGTGCCAGCTCACCCCCGGACAGGGGAAGGTATGGCTACACCTTC.

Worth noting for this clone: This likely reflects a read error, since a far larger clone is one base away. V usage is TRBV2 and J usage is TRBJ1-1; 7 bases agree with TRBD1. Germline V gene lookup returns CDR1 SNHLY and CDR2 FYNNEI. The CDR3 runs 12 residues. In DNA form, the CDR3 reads TGTGCAGCCGGGAGGGGGCTCACTGAAGCTTTCTTT. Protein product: CAAGRGLTEAFF.

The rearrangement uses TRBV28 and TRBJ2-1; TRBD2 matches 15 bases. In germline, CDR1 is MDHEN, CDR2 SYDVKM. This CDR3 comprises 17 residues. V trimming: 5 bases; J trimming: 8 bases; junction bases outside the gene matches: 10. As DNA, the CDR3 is TGTGCCAGCAGTCATGGGACTAGCGGGAGGTGGGGTTATGAGCAGTTCTTC. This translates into CASSHGTSGRWGYEQFF.

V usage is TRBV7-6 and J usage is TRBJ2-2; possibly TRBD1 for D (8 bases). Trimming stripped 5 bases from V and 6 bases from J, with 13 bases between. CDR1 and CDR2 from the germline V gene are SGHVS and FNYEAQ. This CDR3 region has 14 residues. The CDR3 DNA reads TGTGCCAGCAGCGGACAGGGAGGGTCCGGGGAGCTGTTTTTT. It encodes CASSGQGGSGELFF. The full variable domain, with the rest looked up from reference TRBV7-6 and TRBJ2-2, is GAGVSQSPRYKVTKRGQDVALRCDPISGHVSLYWYRQALGQGPEFLTYFNYEAQQDKSGLPNDRFSAERPEGSISTLTIQRTEQRDSAMYRCASSGQGGSGELFFGEGSRLTVL.

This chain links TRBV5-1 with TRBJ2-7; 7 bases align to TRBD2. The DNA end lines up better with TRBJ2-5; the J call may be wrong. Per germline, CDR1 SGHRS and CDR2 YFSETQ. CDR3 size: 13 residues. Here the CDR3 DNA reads TGCGCCAGCAGCTCCGGGACTATACAGACCCAGTACTTC. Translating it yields CASSSGTIQTQYF.

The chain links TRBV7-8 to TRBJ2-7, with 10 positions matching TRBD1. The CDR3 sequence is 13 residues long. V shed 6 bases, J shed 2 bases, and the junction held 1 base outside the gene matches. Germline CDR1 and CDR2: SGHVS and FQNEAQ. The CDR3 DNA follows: TGTGCCAGCAGGACAGGGGGCGCCTACGAGCAGTACTTC. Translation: CASRTGGAYEQYF.

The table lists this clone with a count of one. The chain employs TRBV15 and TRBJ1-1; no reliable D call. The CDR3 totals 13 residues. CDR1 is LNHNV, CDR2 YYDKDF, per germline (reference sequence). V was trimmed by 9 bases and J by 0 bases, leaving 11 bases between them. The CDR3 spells CATGFNMNTEAFF. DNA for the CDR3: TGTGCCACGGGATTTAACATGAACACTGAAGCTTTCTTT.

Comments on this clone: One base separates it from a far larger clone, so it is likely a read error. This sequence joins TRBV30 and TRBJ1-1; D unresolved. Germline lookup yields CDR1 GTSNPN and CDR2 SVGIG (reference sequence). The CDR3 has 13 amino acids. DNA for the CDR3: TGTGCCTGGGGTGTAGTACTAGGAACTGAAGCTTTCTTT. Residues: CAWGVVLGTEAFF.

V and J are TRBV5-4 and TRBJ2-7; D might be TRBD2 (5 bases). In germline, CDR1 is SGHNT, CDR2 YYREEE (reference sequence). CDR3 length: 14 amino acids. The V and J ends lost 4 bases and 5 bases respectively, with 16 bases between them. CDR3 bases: TGTGCCAGCAGCACTATCCAACCGGGAAACGAGCAGTACTTC. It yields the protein CASSTIQPGNEQYF.

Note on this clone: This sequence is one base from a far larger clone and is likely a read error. The CDR3 protein is CASSPNSNQPQHF. CDR3 coding DNA: TGTGCCAGCAGTCCAAATAGCAATCAGCCCCAGCATTTT. V usage is TRBV2 and J usage is TRBJ1-5; D remains ambiguous. CDR1 and CDR2 from the germline V gene are SNHLY and FYNNEI. CDR3 length: 13 residues. V dropped 5 bases and J dropped 0 bases, with 5 bases sitting between them. The complete variable domain, with remaining parts taken from reference TRBV2 and TRBJ1-5, reads EPEVTQTPSHQVTQMGQEVILRCVPISNHLYFYWYRQILGQKVEFLVSFYNNEISEKSEIFDDQFSVERPDGSNFTLKIRSTKLEDSAMYFCASSPNSNQPQHFGDGTRLSIL.

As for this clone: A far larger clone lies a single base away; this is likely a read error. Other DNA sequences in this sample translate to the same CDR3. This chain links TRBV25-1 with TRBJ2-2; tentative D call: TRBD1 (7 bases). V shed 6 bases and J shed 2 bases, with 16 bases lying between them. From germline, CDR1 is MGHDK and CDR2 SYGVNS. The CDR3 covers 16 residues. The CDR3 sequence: CASRRGGGANTGELFF. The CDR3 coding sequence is TGTGCCAGCAGAAGAGGAGGGGGCGCTAACACCGGGGAGCTGTTTTTT.